These T cell receptor beta chains were read from a single sample in a study of control samples from healthy donors and cancer patients. The table came from immunoSEQ multiplex PCR; TCRdb's copy has only in-frame clones and leaves some out. The sample contains approximately 100,000 clones, around 88% of which appear only once. Input material: blood. The origin of the receptors is a man aged 25 to 40 in good health. Each CDR3 is given with its conserved first and last residue. D genes are given only for firm matches. Not all rows give a size; the values are once, few, many and, for expanded clones, a class.

j_call: TRBJ1-5; d_call: TRBD1; clone_size: -; cdr3_length: 14; v_call: TRBV19; cdr3_nt: TGTGCCAGTAGTATAGTTACAGGGGATCAGCCCCAGCATTTT; cdr3_aa: CASSIVTGDQPQHF
j_call: TRBJ2-2; d_call: -; clone_size: -; cdr3_length: 14; v_call: TRBV5-1; cdr3_nt: TGCGCCAGCGGAGGGACGGCGAACACCGGGGAGCTGTTTTTT; cdr3_aa: CASGGTANTGELFF
j_call: TRBJ1-1; d_call: -; clone_size: -; cdr3_length: 14; v_call: TRBV28; cdr3_nt: TGTGCCAGCAGGGAGTTACAGGGGAACACTGAAGCTTTCTTT; cdr3_aa: CASRELQGNTEAFF
j_call: TRBJ1-6; d_call: -; clone_size: -; cdr3_length: 15; v_call: TRBV7-2; cdr3_nt: TGTGCCAGCAGTCGATTTAGCTCCTATAATTCACCCCTCCACTTT; cdr3_aa: CASSRFSSYNSPLHF
j_call: TRBJ2-5; d_call: -; clone_size: -; cdr3_length: 14; v_call: TRBV7-9; cdr3_nt: TGTGCCAGCAGCTTCTGGGGGCGTGGGGAGACCCAGTACTTC; cdr3_aa: CASSFWGRGETQYF
j_call: TRBJ2-1; d_call: TRBD2; clone_size: -; cdr3_length: 17; v_call: TRBV5-4; cdr3_nt: TGTGCCAGCAGCACGCAAGCGCCCGGGACTATCTACAATGAGCAGTTCTTC; cdr3_aa: CASSTQAPGTIYNEQFF
j_call: TRBJ1-1; d_call: -; clone_size: -; cdr3_length: 13; v_call: TRBV12-3/TRBV12-4; cdr3_nt: TGTGCCAGCAGGGGGAACGTAGGCACTGAAGCTTTCTTT; cdr3_aa: CASRGNVGTEAFF
j_call: TRBJ2-7; d_call: -; clone_size: -; cdr3_length: 13; v_call: TRBV5-1; cdr3_nt: TGCGCCAGCAGCTTGGGGCAGGCCGACGAGCAGTACTTC; cdr3_aa: CASSLGQADEQYF
j_call: TRBJ2-2; d_call: TRBD2; clone_size: -; cdr3_length: 15; v_call: TRBV2; cdr3_nt: TGTGCCAGCAGCGGGACTAGTTTAAACACCGGGGAGCTGTTTTTT; cdr3_aa: CASSGTSLNTGELFF
j_call: TRBJ2-1; d_call: TRBD2; clone_size: -; cdr3_length: 15; v_call: TRBV19; cdr3_nt: TGTGCCAGTCAGAAAGCGGGAGGATCCTACAATGAGCAGTTCTTC; cdr3_aa: CASQKAGGSYNEQFF
j_call: TRBJ2-1; d_call: TRBD2; clone_size: once; cdr3_length: 16; v_call: TRBV27; cdr3_nt: TGTGCCAGCAGTTTTAGGGGACTAGCGGGCCACAATGAGCAGTTCTTC; cdr3_aa: CASSFRGLAGHNEQFF
j_call: TRBJ2-1; d_call: TRBD2; clone_size: -; cdr3_length: 16; v_call: TRBV15; cdr3_nt: TGTGCCACCAGCAGAGTGCAGCGGGGCTCCTACAATGAGCAGTTCTTC; cdr3_aa: CATSRVQRGSYNEQFF
j_call: TRBJ1-1; d_call: -; clone_size: -; cdr3_length: 13; v_call: TRBV3-1/TRBV3-2; cdr3_nt: TGTGCCAGCAGCCACCCGGGGACCACTGAAGCTTTCTTT; cdr3_aa: CASSHPGTTEAFF
j_call: TRBJ2-7; d_call: -; clone_size: -; cdr3_length: 12; v_call: TRBV28; cdr3_nt: TGTGCCAGCAGTTCCCCCCACTTAGAGCAGTACTTC; cdr3_aa: CASSSPHLEQYF
j_call: TRBJ2-1; d_call: TRBD2; clone_size: -; cdr3_length: 15; v_call: TRBV24-1; cdr3_nt: TGTGCCACCCAATACCGGGGGGGCGGTTGGGATGAGCAGTTCTTC; cdr3_aa: CATQYRGGGWDEQFF
j_call: TRBJ1-2; d_call: TRBD1; clone_size: -; cdr3_length: 14; v_call: TRBV27; cdr3_nt: TGTGCCAGCAGAACAACGGACAGGGGGTTAGGCTACACCTTC; cdr3_aa: CASRTTDRGLGYTF
j_call: TRBJ1-5; d_call: TRBD1; clone_size: -; cdr3_length: 15; v_call: TRBV9; cdr3_nt: TGTGCCAGCAGCGTAGGGCGGACAGGGAATCAGCCCCAGCATTTT; cdr3_aa: CASSVGRTGNQPQHF
j_call: TRBJ2-7; d_call: -; clone_size: -; cdr3_length: 11; v_call: TRBV5-6; cdr3_nt: TGTGCCAGCAGCGGAACCTACGAGCAGTACTTC; cdr3_aa: CASSGTYEQYF